This T cell receptor beta chain was obtained from a study of shared clonotypes between healthy human individuals (TCRdb year 2020). Describing the broader study: The cohort included three men and a couple of women between 18 and 49 years of age. For each donor, CD4 naive and CD4 memory were each given three plates, CD8 naive was given two plates, and CD8 memory was given one plate. The study deeply sequenced blood TCR repertoires of several healthy adults to estimate repertoire size and the extent of clonotype sharing between individuals. Different laboratories and diverse techniques were used to prepare libraries and sequence TCR repertoires, to increase sequencing depth and limit assay-specific biases. Between about 0.94 and 8.9 billion PBMCs per donor were obtained by leukapheresis. Summary of the overall study and its limitations: Even with the large sequencing depth, rarefaction of the sorted-subset datasets indicated that sequencing was incomplete. Based on pairwise subsampling, the degree of clonotype sharing among donors was expected to be affected by sequencing depth. Because the study included only a small number of donors, the genetic and exposure-history diversity represented was limited. Approximately 5% of naive CD4, approximately 3.7% of naive CD8, around 2.3% of memory CD4, and about 0.4% of memory CD8 clonotypes were shared across a few donors. Sampling was limited to blood, and TCR repertoires in tissue likely differ from TCR repertoires in blood. Naive subsets generally had larger estimated clonotype richness than memory subsets did. Compared with non-shared clonotypes, clonotypes shared by all four sorted-subset donors had higher generation probabilities.

Using the deep immunoSEQ assay, multiplex PCR amplified TCR CDR3 regions from genomic DNA. Extracted genomic DNA from each cell subset was distributed evenly across all wells of several immunoSEQ 96-well plates, and each plate was treated as a replicate. For sorted subsets, roughly 0.2 ug genomic DNA, equal to approximately 30,000 T cell genomes, was loaded into each replicate PCR. Purified libraries were measured with a Qubit 3.0 fluorometer, size-checked on a Bioanalyzer 2100, and measured again with the KAPA Library Quantification kit. Every immunoSEQ 96-well plate was sequenced on a dedicated single-read 150-cycle Illumina NextSeq 550 flow cell. The original pipeline was this. Because only junctional sequences without quality scores were contained in the immunoSEQ output, filtering matching that applied to full-length reads could not be performed. Sequences were annotated with PyIR, a Python wrapper for IgBLAST v1.9, using IMGT germline references to assign V/J genes and CDR3. Reads were filtered out if the reads had weak V/J assignments (E-value above 1e-6), no CDR3, stop codons, out-of-frame junctions, or ambiguous translated residues. V3J clonotypes were defined by identical inferred V gene, J gene, and CDR3 amino acid sequence. Percentage overlap between repertoires was calculated by dividing the number of shared unique clonotypes by the size of the smaller repertoire. RTK rarefaction, the Chao1 estimator, and Recon v2.1 estimates of unobserved clonotypes were used to assess repertoire richness. Generation probabilities for all TCRbeta clonotypes obtained by the gDNA method from a few donors were computed using OLGA. TCRdb holds this immuneACCESS table with in-frame rearrangements only. Some clones are missing; in checked studies, unresolved V genes explain under half, and the rest has no known cause. Clone size and V and J calls were adopted from that table, with D and trimming inferred from the DNA. The sample includes 730,000 or so clones, with roughly 78% observed a single time. The ten largest clones add up to under 2% of the sample.

Healthy HIV-negative adults with no recently reported acute infections or vaccinations were included as donors. Every donor was a Caucasian adult living in Nashville, Tennessee, USA. Magnetic negative selection was used to enrich CD4+ T cells, after which naive cells were positively selected on CD45RA and the negative fraction became the memory subset. Blood was collected by leukapheresis, and PBMCs were isolated by Ficoll-Histopaque density gradient centrifugation and then cryopreserved in liquid nitrogen vapor phase. Purity and quantity of every magnetically sorted T cell population were checked by analytical flow cytometry. Genomic DNA was isolated from each sorted fraction and quantified by UV absorbance on a Nanodrop 2000c. Note on this clone: This receptor's antigen is unknown. No quality values exist for individual bases; no much larger clone is one base distant. Other DNA sequences in the sample encode the same CDR3.

CDR1 and CDR2 were assigned from the germline V gene as SGHAT and FQNNGV. The CDR3 starts with the cysteine, ends with the phenylalanine, and has 14 residues. Only CDR3 DNA remains: 42 bases, in frame from the first base. V lost 3 bases and J lost 1 base, and the count of bases not matched to a germline gene is 3. This receptor was obtained from a woman aged 25 to 39 in good health. Sequenced: memory CD4+ T cells sorted from blood. Interpreted using the paper, the cell subset or site label stands for: CD45RA-negative fraction. The chain links TRBV11-2 with TRBJ2-7, with 7 bases matching TRBD2. Here is the DNA: TGTGCCAGCAGCTTGGGCGGGAGTTCCTACGAGCAGTACTTC. Translated, this gives CASSLGGSSYEQYF. The variable domain in full, with residues beyond the CDR3 obtained from the reference TRBV11-2 and TRBJ2-7 genes, is EAGVAQSPRYKIIEKRQSVAFWCNPISGHATLYWYQQILGQGPKLLIQFQNNGVVDDSQLPKDRFSAERLKGVDSTLKIQPAKLEDSAVYLCASSLGGSSYEQYFGPGTRLTVT.